The next 7 T cell receptor beta chains were all read from a single sample in a study of CD8 T cells in Susac syndrome. Random hexamers were used to reverse transcribe roughly 0.45 to 1 ug of RNA. TCRdb used MiXCR to reprocess the immunoSEQ multiplex PCR reads, holding one entry per CDR3 protein. Here the sample spans around 80,000 distinct CDR3 sequences, roughly 94% being singletons. The specimen was CD8+ T cells from PBMCs. These receptor sequences come from a human donor in good health.

V and J are TRBV19 and TRBJ2-7; the D gene could be TRBD1 or TRBD2 (5 bases each). Germline V CDR1 and CDR2: LNHDA, SQIVND (reference sequence). V lost 3 bases and J 4 bases, leaving 13 bases between the germline ends. The CDR3 sequence is 14 residues long. The CDR3 DNA follows: TGTGCCAGTAGTATTAGGGGAGTCCCGTACGAGCAGTACTTC. As protein: CASSIRGVPYEQYF.

The chain links TRBV6-1 to TRBJ1-1; D remains unclear. There are 16 residues in the CDR3. Trimming took off 8 bases at V and 5 bases at J, with 24 bases between the two ends. CDR1 is MNHNS and CDR2 is SASEGT in the germline V gene. The CDR3: CASSLSSGSYRTEAFF. The CDR3 region has the DNA TGTGCCAGCTCGTTGTCGTCGGGGTCATATAGGACTGAAGCTTTCTTT.

The CDR3 region has the DNA TGCGCCAGCAGCCAAGGGGCACAGGGGGAAAAGCAGTACGTC. As protein: CASSQGAQGEKQYV. The V and J genes are TRBV4-1 and TRBJ2-7; 8 bases are a match to TRBD1. V was clipped by 1 base and J by 8 bases; unmatched bases: 7. The CDR3 is 14 residues long. CDR1 is MGHRA and CDR2 is YSYEKL in the germline V gene.

The chain is built from TRBV6-5 and TRBJ2-1; 13 bases line up with TRBD2. Looked up from germline, CDR1 is MNHEY and CDR2 is SVGAGI. V shed 2 bases and J 4 bases; nucleotides not matched to a gene: 11. The CDR3 is made up of 19 amino acids. The CDR3 loop is CASSYLGLAGADTYNEQFF. As DNA, the CDR3 is TGTGCCAGCAGTTACCTCGGACTAGCGGGAGCTGACACATACAATGAGCAGTTCTTC.

This chain links TRBV6-5 with TRBJ1-2, with D possibly matching TRBD1 (5 bases). Trimming took off 6 bases at V and 7 bases at J, with 15 bases between the two ends. The germline V gene has CDR1 MNHEY and CDR2 SVGAGI. The CDR3 is 13 residues long. The CDR3 reads CASSWPQGSGYTF. CDR3 in DNA: TGTGCCAGCAGCTGGCCCCAGGGAAGTGGCTACACCTTC.

The chain employs TRBV12-3 or TRBV12-4 and TRBJ2-5; 7 bases fit TRBD1. With 4 bases clipped from V and 3 bases from J, the junction kept 5 bases outside the gene matches. The CDR3 has 14 residues. The CDR3 DNA is TGTGCCAGCAGTTCGGGACAGTGGGAAGAGACCCAGTACTTC. Translating it yields CASSSGQWEETQYF.

This CDR3 reads CASSTRPHGDQPQHF. In DNA form, the CDR3 reads TGTGCCAGCAGTACGAGACCACACGGCGATCAGCCCCAGCATTTT. The chain employs TRBV12-3 or TRBV12-4 and TRBJ1-5; D gene uncertain. V lost 5 bases and J lost 5, with 16 bases in between. CDR3 length: 15 residues.